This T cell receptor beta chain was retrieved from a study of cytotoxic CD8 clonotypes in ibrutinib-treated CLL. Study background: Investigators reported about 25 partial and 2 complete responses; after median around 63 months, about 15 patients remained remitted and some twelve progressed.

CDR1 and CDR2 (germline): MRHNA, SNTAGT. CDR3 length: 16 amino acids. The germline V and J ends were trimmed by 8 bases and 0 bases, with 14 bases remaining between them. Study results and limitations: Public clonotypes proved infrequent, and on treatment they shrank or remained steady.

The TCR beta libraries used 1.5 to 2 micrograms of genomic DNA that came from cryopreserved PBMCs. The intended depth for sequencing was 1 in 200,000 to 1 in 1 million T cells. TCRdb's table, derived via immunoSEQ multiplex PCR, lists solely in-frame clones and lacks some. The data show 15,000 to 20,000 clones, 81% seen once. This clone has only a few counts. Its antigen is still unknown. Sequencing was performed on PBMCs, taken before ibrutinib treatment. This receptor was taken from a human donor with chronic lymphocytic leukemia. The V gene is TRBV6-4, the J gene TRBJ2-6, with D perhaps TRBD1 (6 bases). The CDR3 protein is CASGMDSGSGANVLTF. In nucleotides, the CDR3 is TGTGCCAGCGGGATGGACAGCGGCTCTGGGGCCAACGTCCTGACTTTC.